The 32 T cell receptor beta chains in this list originate from one sample, sequenced in a study of early T cells in non-severe SARS-CoV-2 infection. TCRdb ran MiXCR on the 5' RACE reads and lists one entry per CDR3 protein. The profile shows roughly 50,000 distinct CDR3 sequences, roughly 9.3% of them singletons. The sample taken for sequencing was whole blood. Source of these receptors: an adult who was a healthcare worker with PCR-confirmed SARS-CoV-2 infection or an uninfected control (not recorded which).

The sample holds a few counts of this clonotype. This chain links TRBV4-1 with TRBJ1-5; 10 nucleotides agree with TRBD1. Germline trimming cut 3 bases from V and 8 bases from J; bases unmatched to any gene: 4. Germline CDR1 reads MGHRA; CDR2 reads YSYEKL. The CDR3 has 14 amino acids. In nucleotides, the CDR3 is TGCGCCAGCAGCCAGACAGGGGGCAGCGAGCCCCAGCATTTT. It yields the protein CASSQTGGSEPQHF.

The chain has TRBV7-9 and TRBJ2-7; D ambiguous. Germline assignment: CDR1 SEHNR and CDR2 FQNEAQ (reference sequence). V was shortened by 5 bases and J by 0 bases, with 11 bases between the two germline ends. The CDR3 spans 14 residues. The CDR3 reads CASSRKESSYEQYF. The CDR3, as DNA: TGTGCCAGCAGCCGTAAGGAGAGCTCCTACGAGCAGTACTTC.

This clonotype was detected many times. This chain uses TRBV3-1 with TRBJ2-2; 9 nucleotides match TRBD1. The ends lost 3 bases at V and 4 bases at J; junction bases unmatched: 0. Germline V gene sequence: CDR1 LGHDT, CDR2 YNNKEL (reference sequence). The CDR3 is 14 amino acids. The CDR3 DNA follows: TGTGCCAGCAGCCAGGGACAGGGCACCGGGGAGCTGTTTTTT. It specifies CASSQGQGTGELFF. The full variable domain, its missing parts supplied by reference TRBV3-1 and TRBJ2-2, is DTAVSQTPKYLVTQMGNDKSIKCEQNLGHDTMYWYKQDSKKFLKIMFSYNNKELIINETVPNRFSPKSPDKAHLNLHINSLELGDSAVYFCASSQGQGTGELFFGEGSRLTVL.

This clonotype has only a few counts. The V gene is TRBV6-2 or TRBV6-3, the J gene TRBJ1-1; D perhaps matches TRBD1 (5 bases). V was cut by 0 bases and J by 0 bases, with 11 bases left in between. The V gene's germline CDR1 is MNHEY and CDR2 SVGEGT. The CDR3 runs to 16 residues. The CDR3 sequence is CASSYSGGRMNTEAFF. The DNA of the CDR3 is TGTGCCAGCAGTTACTCCGGGGGTCGGATGAACACTGAAGCTTTCTTT.

This clonotype was detected many times. The chain uses TRBV12-3 or TRBV12-4 and TRBJ1-5, with D tentatively TRBD1 (5 bases). This CDR3 region has 14 residues. V lost 6 bases to trimming and J lost 11 bases, with 20 bases between them. DNA of the CDR3: TGTGCCAGCAGAAACGGGACGGCCTATCTGTCCCAGCATTTT. Its translation is CASRNGTAYLSQHF.

This clonotype appeared many times. This chain connects TRBV20-1 to TRBJ1-5; TRBD1 is a possible D gene (5 bases). Trimming cost V 5 bases and J 4 bases, with 9 bases left between them. This CDR3 has 12 residues. CDR1 and CDR2 from the germline V gene are DFQATT and SNEGSKA (reference sequence). Here the CDR3 reads CSAPRVNQPQHF. The CDR3 DNA sequence: TGCAGTGCTCCCAGGGTAAATCAGCCCCAGCATTTT.

There are many counts of this clonotype. The chain uses TRBV5-6 and TRBJ1-1; a weak D match, TRBD1 (5 bases). The CDR3 runs to 13 residues. Germline CDR1 reads SGHDT; CDR2 reads YYEEEE. Trimming took 3 bases from V and 5 from J, leaving 11 bases between them. The CDR3 DNA is TGTGCCAGCAGCTACGTACAGGAGACTGAAGCTTTCTTT. It yields the protein CASSYVQETEAFF.

This clonotype was recorded many times. V is TRBV28 and J is TRBJ2-5; no firm D call. Trimming left V 5 bases short and J 4 bases short, with 2 bases between. The CDR3 length is 10 residues. Germline-derived CDR1 and CDR2 are MDHEN and SYDVKM. The CDR3 DNA reads TGTGCCAGCAGTCGAGAGACCCAGTACTTC. This translates into CASSRETQYF. Using reference TRBV28 and TRBJ2-5 for the parts outside the CDR3, the full variable domain is DVKVTQSSRYLVKRTGEKVFLECVQDMDHENMFWYRQDPGLGLRLIYFSYDVKMKEKGDIPEGYSVSREKKERFSLILESASTNQTSMYLCASSRETQYFGPGTRLLVL.

This clonotype was seen ten or more times. This sequence joins TRBV20-1 and TRBJ2-7; D is unresolved. CDR1 and CDR2 from the germline V gene are DFQATT and SNEGSKA (reference sequence). The V gene lost 3 bases and the J gene lost 0 bases, with 15 bases spanning the gap. The CDR3 has 15 amino acids. In DNA form, the CDR3 reads TGCAGTGCTAGTAATCCCGGACGGATCTCCTACGAGCAGTACTTC. Translated: CSASNPGRISYEQYF.

At least ten counts were recorded for this clonotype. The chain has TRBV28 and TRBJ2-7, with 7 positions matching TRBD2. Trimming at V came to 10 bases and at J to 2 bases, leaving 2 bases not matched to a gene. Germline V gene sequence: CDR1 MDHEN, CDR2 SYDVKM. The CDR3 is 11 residues long. DNA of the CDR3: TGTGCCACGGGACTAACCTACGAGCAGTACTTC. Amino acids: CATGLTYEQYF.

This clonotype was picked up many times. V usage is TRBV19 and J usage is TRBJ1-2, with D possibly TRBD1 on 5 matching bases. Germline CDR1 LNHDA, CDR2 SQIVND (reference sequence). The CDR3 sequence is 13 residues long. The ends were cut back, 7 bases at V and 3 bases at J, with 12 bases in the middle. CDR3 DNA: TGTGCCAGTACAAACCGGGGGGACTATGGCTACACCTTC. Encoded protein: CASTNRGDYGYTF. The complete variable domain, with remaining parts taken from reference TRBV19 and TRBJ1-2, reads DGGITQSPKYLFRKEGQNVTLSCEQNLNHDAMYWYRQDPGQGLRLIYYSQIVNDFQKGDIAEGYSVSREKKESFPLTVTSAQKNPTAFYLCASTNRGDYGYTFGSGTRLTVV.

This clonotype was recorded a few times. The genes are TRBV6-4 and TRBJ2-3; either TRBD1 or TRBD2 may supply D (6 bases each). Trimming pared 2 bases from V and 2 bases from J, leaving 8 bases between. Germline V lookup: CDR1 MRHNA, CDR2 SNTAGT. This CDR3 contains 14 residues. The CDR3 DNA is TGTGCCAGCAGTGACCGGGGGCTCACAGATACGCAGTATTTT. The encoded protein is CASSDRGLTDTQYF.

This clonotype has only a few counts. The chain combines TRBV5-1 with TRBJ1-2; possibly TRBD1 for D (6 bases). CDR1 is SGHRS, CDR2 YFSETQ, per germline. The CDR3 runs to 14 residues. V lost 6 bases to trimming and J lost 1 base, with 13 bases between them. The CDR3 DNA reads TGCGCCAGCAAACAAGACAGGAATAACTATGGCTACACCTTC. Translating it yields CASKQDRNNYGYTF.

This clonotype has a count of ten or more. V usage is TRBV2 and J usage is TRBJ1-5; TRBD1 is a possible D gene (6 bases). V shed 6 bases and J shed 6 bases, with 18 bases lying between them. Germline V gives CDR1 SNHLY, CDR2 FYNNEI. The length of the CDR3 is 15 residues. In nucleotides, the CDR3 is TGTGCCAGCAGGGAGACAGGCGTCTTCAGTCAGCCCCAGCATTTT. Residues: CASRETGVFSQPQHF.

This clonotype was counted many times. This sequence joins TRBV7-3 and TRBJ1-1; unclear D gene. CDR1 is SGHTA and CDR2 is FQGTGA in the germline V gene. V dropped 5 bases and J dropped 1 base, with 8 bases sitting between them. The CDR3 loop spans 13 amino acids. In DNA, the CDR3 is TGTGCCAGCAGCCATTTAAAGAACACTGAAGCTTTCTTT. This translates into CASSHLKNTEAFF.

This clonotype came up a few times. The CDR3 region has the DNA TGTGCCAGCAGCTTTCCTAGCGGGACAACGTTCGGCAATGAGCAGTTCTTC. This encodes CASSFPSGTTFGNEQFF. The chain joins TRBV7-9 to TRBJ2-1; the match to TRBD2 covers 9 bases. V shed 3 bases, J shed 6 bases, and the junction held 12 bases outside the gene matches. CDR1 and CDR2 (germline): SEHNR, FQNEAQ (reference sequence). CDR3 length: 17 amino acids.

Concerning this clonotype: This sequence may be a read error, since a much larger clone differs from it by one base. The CDR3 does not close with the conserved phenylalanine or tryptophan, likely indicating a read error. V gene TRBV7-9 combines with J gene TRBJ2-1; no firm D call. Trimming cost V 5 bases and J 0 bases, with 14 bases left between them. The CDR3 loop spans 16 amino acids. Per germline, CDR1 SEHNR and CDR2 FQNEAQ (reference sequence). The CDR3 nucleotides are TGTGCCAGCAGCGATCTAAGCTTCTCCTCCTACAATGAGCAGTTCATC. Translated, it gives CASSDLSFSSYNEQFI.

The table lists this clonotype with a few counts. The rearrangement joins TRBV7-9 to TRBJ2-5; TRBD1 might be the D (5 bases). V lost 1 base, J lost 5 bases, and 8 bases lay in between. The CDR3 spans 13 residues. From germline, CDR1 is SEHNR and CDR2 FQNEAQ (reference sequence). The CDR3 sequence is CASSLGGRETQYF. DNA of the CDR3: TGTGCCAGCAGCTTAGGGGGCCGGGAGACCCAGTACTTC.

At least ten counts were recorded for this clonotype. The V call is TRBV27, the J call TRBJ2-6; D gene uncertain. V was trimmed by 6 bases and J by 0 bases, leaving 9 bases between them. This CDR3 has 15 residues. Germline loops: CDR1 MNHEY, CDR2 SMNVEV (reference sequence). The CDR3, as DNA: TGTGCCAGCAGCCCAGTGGGCTCTGGGGCCAACGTCCTGACTTTC. Its protein is CASSPVGSGANVLTF.

The chain recombines TRBV18 with TRBJ2-1; D unclear. Trimming shortened V by 2 bases and J by 0 bases, and 11 bases separated the two germline ends. The CDR3 is 16 amino acids. CDR1 and CDR2 (germline): KGHSH, LQKENI. The CDR3 protein is CASSPYGKSSYNEQFF. CDR3 DNA: TGTGCCAGCTCACCATACGGAAAGAGCTCCTACAATGAGCAGTTCTTC.

This clonotype was observed many times. This chain connects TRBV6-5 to TRBJ2-5; D is ambiguous. CDR1 is MNHEY and CDR2 is SVGAGI in the germline V gene. The V gene lost 4 bases and the J gene lost 2 bases, with 17 bases spanning the gap. This CDR3 is built from 16 residues. In DNA form, the CDR3 reads TGTGCCAGCAGTTCTAGGGCCCAAACCTTGCAAGAGACCCAGTACTTC. Its translation: CASSSRAQTLQETQYF.

This clonotype has a count of ten or more. The V and J genes are TRBV29-1 and TRBJ2-7; D gene unclear. The V gene lost 5 bases and the J gene lost 0 bases, with 11 bases spanning the gap. This CDR3 is 13 amino acids long. CDR1 and CDR2 from the germline V gene are SQVTM and ANQGSEA. The CDR3 protein is CSVSRADSYEQYF. Here the CDR3 DNA reads TGCAGCGTTTCCCGGGCGGACTCCTACGAGCAGTACTTC.

The sample holds many counts of this clonotype. This chain links TRBV24-1 with TRBJ2-1; 11 positions agree with TRBD2. The trim removed 3 bases at V and 2 bases at J, leaving 5 bases unmatched. This CDR3 contains 17 residues. Germline CDR1 is KGHDR and CDR2 is SFDVKD. CDR3 coding DNA: TGTGCCACCAGTGATCTGCCGGGACTAGCGGCCTACAATGAGCAGTTCTTC. This gives the protein CATSDLPGLAAYNEQFF.

This clonotype has just a few counts. V is TRBV20-1 and J is TRBJ2-7, with D possibly being TRBD1 (5 bases). The germline V and J ends were trimmed by 0 bases and 7 bases, with 7 bases remaining between them. CDR3 length: 11 amino acids. Germline CDR1 reads DFQATT; CDR2 reads SNEGSKA (reference sequence). CDR3: CSARDSGEQYF. CDR3 bases: TGCAGTGCTAGAGATTCAGGGGAGCAGTACTTC.

This clonotype was seen a few times. This chain uses TRBV5-4 with TRBJ2-2; D not resolved. CDR1 is SGHNT, CDR2 YYREEE, per germline (reference sequence). This CDR3 is 15 amino acids long. V lost 0 bases and J 1 base, leaving 7 bases between the germline ends. CDR3 region: CASSLEPGNTGELFF. For the CDR3, the DNA is TGTGCCAGCAGCTTGGAACCCGGGAACACCGGGGAGCTGTTTTTT.

At least ten counts were recorded for this clonotype. The V and J genes are TRBV20-1 and TRBJ2-1, with a weak D call TRBD2 (6 bases). This CDR3 has 14 amino acids. Trimming took off 4 bases at V and 2 bases at J, with 12 bases between the two ends. CDR1 DFQATT and CDR2 SNEGSKA come from the germline V gene (reference sequence). CDR3 sequence: CSAIAGGAYNEQFF. The CDR3 coding sequence is TGCAGTGCTATCGCCGGCGGGGCCTACAATGAGCAGTTCTTC.

This clonotype was seen more than once but under ten times. The rearrangement links TRBV6-5 to TRBJ1-5; no reliable D call. The germline gives CDR1 MNHEY, CDR2 SVGAGI. Trimming removed 0 bases from V and 2 bases from J, with 8 bases in between. The CDR3 covers 15 residues. CDR3 sequence reads: CASSYSGNGNQPQHF. In nucleotides, the CDR3 is TGTGCCAGCAGTTACTCGGGCAATGGCAATCAGCCCCAGCATTTT.

At least ten counts were recorded for this clonotype. The CDR3 here is CASSLRTSGRYEQYF. CDR3 bases: TGTGCCAGCAGCTTACGGACTAGCGGGAGGTACGAGCAGTACTTC. This sequence joins TRBV7-2 and TRBJ2-7; 14 bases align to TRBD2. This CDR3 has 15 amino acids. V trimming: 2 bases; J trimming: 4 bases; junction bases outside the gene matches: 1. CDR1 SGHTA and CDR2 FQGNSA come from the germline V gene. The full variable domain, with the rest looked up from reference TRBV7-2 and TRBJ2-7, is GAGVSQSPSNKVTEKGKDVELRCDPISGHTALYWYRQSLGQGLEFLIYFQGNSAPDKSGLPSDRFSAERTGGSVSTLTIQRTQQEDSAVYLCASSLRTSGRYEQYFGPGTRLTVT.

The chain combines TRBV28 with TRBJ1-5; 7 bases fit TRBD1. This CDR3 has 15 amino acids. J lost 4 bases, V lost 4 bases, and 7 bases had no gene match. Per germline, CDR1 MDHEN and CDR2 SYDVKM. This CDR3 is CASSSRQQGNQPQHF. The CDR3 DNA reads as TGTGCCAGCAGTTCTCGACAACAGGGGAATCAGCCCCAGCATTTT.

The rearrangement links TRBV7-2 to TRBJ2-3; TRBD2 matches at 8 bases. This CDR3 has 14 amino acids. V trimming: 4 bases; J trimming: 6 bases; junction bases outside the gene matches: 6. The V gene's germline CDR1 is SGHTA and CDR2 FQGNSA. The CDR3 loop is CASSSSLAADTQYF. In DNA, the CDR3 is TGTGCCAGCAGCTCCTCACTAGCGGCGGATACGCAGTATTTT.

Many counts were recorded for this clonotype. The gene calls are TRBV12-3 or TRBV12-4 and TRBJ2-1, with D perhaps matching TRBD2 (6 bases). The CDR3 totals 16 residues. The V end was cut by 5 bases, the J end by 0 bases, with 14 bases between. CDR3 in amino acids: CASSLLAANSYNEQFF. Here the CDR3 DNA reads TGTGCCAGCAGTCTATTAGCGGCAAACTCCTACAATGAGCAGTTCTTC.

The V gene is TRBV29-1, the J gene TRBJ2-2, with 9 bases that match TRBD1. CDR1 and CDR2 (germline): SQVTM, ANQGSEA. J gave up 8 bases and V 7 bases, and 2 bases lay outside the gene matches. The CDR3 covers 11 residues. The CDR3 loop reads CSGDRAGELFF. As DNA, the CDR3 is TGCAGCGGGGACAGGGCTGGGGAGCTGTTTTTT.